A selection of T cell receptor beta chains follows, all from one sample in a study of shared clonotypes between healthy human individuals. Some clones are missing from TCRdb's copy, which holds only in-frame ones; the method was immunoSEQ multiplex PCR. This sample has about 2.4 million clones, with roughly 93% found just once. Sequenced input: naive CD4+ T cells from PBMCs. Receptor source: a man aged 18 to 30 in good health. Some clones in this sample may be carry-over from other donors' samples. Each CDR3 is given without its conserved first and last residue. Each record gives: J gene, D gene, V gene, CDR3 protein. A D gene is named only where the DNA matches it firmly.

j_call: TRBJ1-4
d_call: -
v_call: TRBV28
cdr3_aa: ASSRQGVGNEKLF

j_call: TRBJ2-5
d_call: -
v_call: TRBV6-1
cdr3_aa: ASKGSSVQETQY

j_call: TRBJ1-1
d_call: -
v_call: TRBV6-1
cdr3_aa: ASRLLSRVGTEAF

j_call: TRBJ2-7
d_call: -
v_call: TRBV6-5
cdr3_aa: ASSYRDGAYEQY

j_call: TRBJ1-6
d_call: TRBD1
v_call: TRBV27
cdr3_aa: ASTALVSEEGAPSPLH

j_call: TRBJ2-5
d_call: TRBD2
v_call: TRBV19
cdr3_aa: ASSTTGLAGRETQY

j_call: TRBJ1-3
d_call: -
v_call: TRBV28
cdr3_aa: ASSFLGWRNTIY

j_call: TRBJ2-4
d_call: -
v_call: TRBV6-7
cdr3_aa: ASSYHDGYDDSWYHIQY

j_call: TRBJ2-4
d_call: -
v_call: TRBV4-1
cdr3_aa: ASSQEQAAELAKNIQY

j_call: TRBJ2-2
d_call: -
v_call: TRBV18
cdr3_aa: ASSPNFGGVTGELF

j_call: TRBJ2-3
d_call: -
v_call: TRBV5-1
cdr3_aa: ASSLGGITDTQY

j_call: TRBJ1-1
d_call: -
v_call: TRBV4-1
cdr3_aa: ASSYVWSANTEAF

j_call: TRBJ2-5
d_call: TRBD2
v_call: TRBV5-4
cdr3_aa: ASSLGGGGETQY

j_call: TRBJ2-7
d_call: TRBD2
v_call: TRBV19
cdr3_aa: ASSAGLAGVGEQY

j_call: TRBJ1-4
d_call: -
v_call: TRBV30
cdr3_aa: AWSTLGDEKLF

j_call: TRBJ2-7
d_call: -
v_call: TRBV5-5
cdr3_aa: ASSSHTWGSLYEQY

j_call: TRBJ1-2
d_call: -
v_call: TRBV28
cdr3_aa: ASSLTGPNGYT

j_call: TRBJ1-6
d_call: -
v_call: TRBV30
cdr3_aa: AGGAAFSSPLH

j_call: TRBJ2-5
d_call: -
v_call: TRBV4-1
cdr3_aa: ASSLQGFGETQY

j_call: TRBJ1-5
d_call: -
v_call: TRBV28
cdr3_aa: ASSLVDSNQPQH